This T cell receptor beta chain was profiled in a study of T cells after yellow fever vaccination. As to this clonotype: No antigen is known for it.

The 5'RACE template-switching step produced TCR cDNA and added a universal primer site and UMIs. TCRdb called the 5' RACE reads again in MiXCR, with one record for every CDR3 protein. The sample lists some 560,000 distinct CDR3 sequences, about 15% occurring once. Germline CDR1 and CDR2: SGHAT and FQNNGV. Trimming removed 0 bases from V and 0 bases from J, with 12 bases in between. The CDR3 extends over 17 amino acids. Study-wide points: The appearance of a small share of clonotypes in both CD4 and CD8 compartments was observed. Although the secondary response was weaker, it peaked faster, at day 5 versus 15. Booster samples showed a return of most primary-vaccination clones (roughly 96% CD4, about 88% CD8).

The input for sequencing was PBMCs, taken 4 to 6 days after the first yellow fever vaccination. This TCR was recovered from a young man who received the YFV17D yellow fever vaccine. The V gene is TRBV11-2, the J gene TRBJ2-1, with D uncertain. CDR3 bases: TGTGCCAGCAGCTTAGATGTTCTAGGTAGCTCCTACAATGAGCAGTTCTTC. Its translation: CASSLDVLGSSYNEQFF.